This T cell receptor beta chain appears in the sequencing data of a study of CD8+CD57+ T cells in acquired aplastic anemia. Study context: DNA from sorted CD4+ and CD8+ cells averaged roughly 3.2 ug.

Study-wide results and limits: A set of 25 to 30 CD8+ CDR3 sequences was shared between patients and controls, and these sequences appeared highly expressed in patients. Patients and healthy controls showed no significant CD8+ Simpson's diversity difference.

CDR3 and TCR beta VDJ profiling relied on genomic DNA as the template. A single record per CDR3 protein comes from TCRdb applying MiXCR to the reads. This table has about half a million distinct CDR3 sequences, around 30% appearing once. The CDR3 contains 13 residues. CDR1 and CDR2 from the germline V gene are LNHDA and SQIVND (reference sequence). The J segment lost 3 bases and the V segment lost 4 bases, leaving 2 bases of the junction unmatched. In patients chosen for sequencing, flow cytometry had shown CD8+CD57+ cell expansion. When blood sampling took place, the patients had received no therapy. This clonotype appeared a single time. Its antigen is still unknown.

Sequencing was carried out using sorted CD4+, CD8+, or CD8+CD57+ T cells (not recorded which) from PBMCs. This rearrangement joins TRBV19 to TRBJ1-2; 7 nucleotides align to TRBD1. This clonotype originated in a human donor with aplastic anemia. CDR3 in amino acids: CASSRGQYYGYTF. The CDR3 bases are TGTGCCAGTAGTAGGGGACAGTACTATGGCTACACCTTC.